The 20 T cell receptor beta chains given below trace back to one sample, sequenced in a study of T cell responses to AZD1222 COVID-19 vaccine. Method: immunoSEQ multiplex PCR; TCRdb's copy keeps in-frame clones and lacks some. The sample includes around 140,000 clones, about 91% of them seen just once. This material consisted of peripheral blood, taken 28 days after the second AZD1222 dose. The receptors derive from an adult who received the AZD1222 COVID-19 vaccine.

The table lists this clone with a count of one. V is TRBV10-3 and J is TRBJ1-5, with a weak D call TRBD1 (5 bases). V was trimmed by 3 bases and J by 2 bases, leaving 14 bases between them. Germline V gene data show CDR1 as ENHRY and CDR2 as SYGVKD. The CDR3 runs to 16 residues. The CDR3 coding sequence is TGTGCCATCAGTGAAGGGGTTGGCAGGGGCAATCAGCCCCAGCATTTT. Its translation: CAISEGVGRGNQPQHF.

The chain uses TRBV7-3 and TRBJ1-1; 7 nucleotides line up with TRBD1. CDR1 and CDR2 (germline): SGHTA, FQGTGA. CDR3 length: 14 amino acids. Trimming cost V 4 bases and J 10 bases; bases outside gene matches: 12. The CDR3 spells CASSSGNPGGRAFF. CDR3 DNA sequence: TGTGCCAGCAGCTCTGGGAACCCAGGGGGTAGAGCTTTCTTT.

The chain is built from TRBV5-4 and TRBJ2-1, with D perhaps matching TRBD1 or TRBD2 (5 bases each). V was trimmed by 5 bases and J by 9 bases, leaving 21 bases between them. Germline values: CDR1 SGHNT, CDR2 YYREEE (reference sequence). The CDR3 spans 15 residues. The CDR3 spells CASRGNVGPFGEQFF. CDR3 DNA: TGTGCCAGCAGAGGTAACGTGGGACCCTTCGGTGAGCAGTTCTTC.

This chain links TRBV2 with TRBJ1-4; TRBD1 matches 7 bases. The CDR3 loop spans 14 amino acids. Germline V gene sequence: CDR1 SNHLY, CDR2 FYNNEI. J was trimmed by 4 bases and V by 5 bases; bases with no gene match: 4. The CDR3 coding sequence is TGTGCCAGCAGTTTGGACAGGCTTAATGAAAAACTGTTTTTT. Amino acids: CASSLDRLNEKLFF. The full variable domain, rest sourced from reference TRBV2 and TRBJ1-4, is EPEVTQTPSHQVTQMGQEVILRCVPISNHLYFYWYRQILGQKVEFLVSFYNNEISEKSEIFDDQFSVERPDGSNFTLKIRSTKLEDSAMYFCASSLDRLNEKLFFGSGTQLSVL.

The chain combines TRBV30 with TRBJ2-3; D is uncertain. Trimming cost V 1 base and J 2 bases, with 1 base left between them. CDR3 length: 11 amino acids. Germline loops: CDR1 GTSNPN, CDR2 SVGIG (reference sequence). The CDR3 is CAWSATDTQYF. As DNA, the CDR3 is TGTGCCTGGAGTGCCACAGATACGCAGTATTTT. The variable domain in full, completed from reference TRBV30 and TRBJ2-3, reads SQTIHQWPATLVQPVGSPLSLECTVEGTSNPNLYWYRQAAGRGLQLLFYSVGIGQISSEVPQNLSASRPQDRQFILSSKKLLLSDSGFYLCAWSATDTQYFGPGTRLTVL.

The V gene is TRBV6-6, the J gene TRBJ2-3, with 13 bases that match TRBD2. The trim removed 5 bases at V and 3 bases at J, leaving 11 bases unmatched. CDR3 length equals 18 residues. Per the germline V gene, CDR1 is MNHNY and CDR2 is SVGAGI (reference sequence). CDR3 bases: TGTGCCAGCAGTCAGGGGACTAGCGGGGCCCTGGGGACAGATACGCAGTATTTT. Protein product: CASSQGTSGALGTDTQYF.

V is TRBV21-1 and J is TRBJ2-7. TRBV21-1 is assigned pseudogene status. The CDR3 runs to 14 residues. CDR3 DNA sequence: TGTGCCAGCAGCAAATCTAAGGGCGGTCGGAAACTGAACGTC. Amino acid sequence: CASSKSKGGRKLNV.

This clone showed up just once. V usage is TRBV19 and J usage is TRBJ2-2, with D maybe TRBD1 (5 bases). The CDR3 runs to 15 residues. CDR1 LNHDA and CDR2 SQIVND come from the germline V gene (reference sequence). The V end lost 5 bases, the J end lost 6 bases, and 16 bases lay between the germline ends. CDR3 amino acids: CASSGPPTDPGELFF. CDR3 DNA sequence: TGTGCCAGTAGTGGGCCCCCGACAGACCCCGGGGAGCTGTTTTTT.

The chain carries TRBV2 and TRBJ2-5; a possible D gene is TRBD2 (6 bases). V was pared by 6 bases and J by 5 bases, with 13 bases between. The CDR3 contains 13 residues. Germline V lookup: CDR1 SNHLY, CDR2 FYNNEI. The CDR3 DNA sequence: TGTGCCAGCAGGGTTTCGGGGGTGGAGACCCAGTACTTC. Amino acid sequence: CASRVSGVETQYF. Using reference TRBV2 and TRBJ2-5 for the parts outside the CDR3, the full variable domain is EPEVTQTPSHQVTQMGQEVILRCVPISNHLYFYWYRQILGQKVEFLVSFYNNEISEKSEIFDDQFSVERPDGSNFTLKIRSTKLEDSAMYFCASRVSGVETQYFGPGTRLLVL.

The chain links TRBV25-1 to TRBJ1-6, with D tentatively TRBD1 (5 bases). Germline V gives CDR1 MGHDK, CDR2 SYGVNS. This CDR3 has 17 amino acids. V was shortened by 6 bases and J by 0 bases, with 15 bases between the two germline ends. CDR3 sequence reads: CASSLTGSSSYNSPLHF. Here the CDR3 DNA reads TGTGCCAGCAGCCTCACAGGTTCAAGCTCCTATAATTCACCCCTCCACTTT.

CDR3: CATSRDPGTSRTGELFF. For the CDR3, the DNA is TGTGCCACCAGCAGAGATCCTGGGACTAGCAGGACCGGGGAGCTGTTTTTT. The V and J genes are TRBV15 and TRBJ2-2, with TRBD2 matching over 9 bases. This CDR3 region has 17 residues. Trimming at V came to 0 bases and at J to 5 bases, leaving 7 bases not matched to a gene. Germline assignment: CDR1 LNHNV and CDR2 YYDKDF (reference sequence).

CDR3 sequence: CASSARQDGETQYF. DNA for the CDR3: TGTGCCAGCAGCGCAAGACAGGACGGAGAGACCCAGTACTTC. V usage is TRBV9 and J usage is TRBJ2-5, with D possibly TRBD1 on 6 matching bases. The V end was cut by 3 bases, the J end by 4 bases, with 13 bases between. Germline CDR1 reads SGDLS; CDR2 reads YYNGEE. The CDR3 consists of 14 residues.

V usage is TRBV30 and J usage is TRBJ2-5, with D unclear. This CDR3 comprises 14 residues. Germline V gene data show CDR1 as GTSNPN and CDR2 as SVGIG (reference sequence). V lost 2 bases, J lost 2 bases, and 12 bases lay in between. CDR3 bases: TGTGCCTGGAGTAATGCCGGTAGACAAGAGACCCAGTACTTC. Translating gives CAWSNAGRQETQYF.

The V and J genes are TRBV9 and TRBJ1-2; D not certain. This CDR3 is 12 amino acids long. V gave up 2 bases and J gave up 6 bases, with 8 bases separating them. Germline assignment: CDR1 SGDLS and CDR2 YYNGEE. The CDR3 here is CASSVPENGYTF. DNA for the CDR3: TGTGCCAGCAGCGTCCCCGAGAATGGCTACACCTTC.

The CDR3 loop reads CASSFTGGESPLHF. The CDR3 DNA follows: TGTGCCAGCAGCTTTACAGGGGGCGAGTCACCCCTCCACTTT. V and J are TRBV7-9 and TRBJ1-6; TRBD1 aligns across 9 bases. Losses at the gene ends were 3 bases for V and 10 bases for J; bases not matched to a gene: 4. Germline V gene data show CDR1 as SEHNR and CDR2 as FQNEAQ (reference sequence). This CDR3 contains 14 residues. Based on the CDR3 plus reference TRBV7-9 and TRBJ1-6, the full variable domain is DTGVSQNPRHKITKRGQNVTFRCDPISEHNRLYWYRQTLGQGPEFLTYFQNEAQLEKSRLLSDRFSAERPKGSFSTLEIQRTEQGDSAMYLCASSFTGGESPLHFGNGTRLTVT.

This chain links TRBV5-1 with TRBJ1-1, with a weak D call TRBD1 (6 bases). There are 15 residues in the CDR3. The germline V gene encodes CDR1 SGHRS and CDR2 YFSETQ. Trimming pared 4 bases from V and 0 bases from J, leaving 13 bases between. CDR3 protein: CASSLLQGVNTEAFF. DNA for the CDR3: TGCGCCAGCAGCCTATTACAGGGCGTGAACACTGAAGCTTTCTTT.

The gene calls are TRBV9 and TRBJ2-1; D may be TRBD1 or TRBD2 (5 bases each). Looked up from germline, CDR1 is SGDLS and CDR2 is YYNGEE. Trimming took off 2 bases at V and 6 bases at J, with 15 bases between the two ends. This CDR3 spans 15 amino acids. As DNA, the CDR3 is TGTGCCAGCAGCGTCCGGGGAACAGGCGGCAATGAGCAGTTCTTC. As protein: CASSVRGTGGNEQFF.

V gene TRBV7-9 combines with J gene TRBJ2-2; D is perhaps TRBD1 (6 bases). Trimming pared 1 base from V and 6 bases from J, leaving 12 bases between. The CDR3 spans 15 residues. In germline, CDR1 is SEHNR, CDR2 FQNEAQ (reference sequence). CDR3 nucleotide sequence: TGTGCCAGCAGCTTAGGAAGGGGGATTCCCGGGGAGCTGTTTTTT. Its protein product is CASSLGRGIPGELFF.

V and J are TRBV9 and TRBJ1-3, with D possibly TRBD1 on 6 matching bases. Germline V gives CDR1 SGDLS, CDR2 YYNGEE. The CDR3 covers 15 residues. The V end lost 0 bases, the J end lost 3 bases, and 10 bases lay between the germline ends. CDR3 sequence (DNA): TGTGCCAGCAGCGTAGAGGGGGGCCGTGGAAACACCATATATTTT. Its protein product is CASSVEGGRGNTIYF.

The chain has TRBV13 and TRBJ1-2; maybe TRBD1 (6 bases). The CDR3 runs to 14 residues. With 5 bases removed from V and 6 bases from J, the gap between germline ends came to 16 bases. The germline V gene encodes CDR1 PRHDT and CDR2 FYEKMQ (reference sequence). CDR3 sequence: CASSTRTAGDGYTF. The DNA for the CDR3 is TGTGCCAGCAGCACCCGGACAGCCGGGGATGGCTACACCTTC.